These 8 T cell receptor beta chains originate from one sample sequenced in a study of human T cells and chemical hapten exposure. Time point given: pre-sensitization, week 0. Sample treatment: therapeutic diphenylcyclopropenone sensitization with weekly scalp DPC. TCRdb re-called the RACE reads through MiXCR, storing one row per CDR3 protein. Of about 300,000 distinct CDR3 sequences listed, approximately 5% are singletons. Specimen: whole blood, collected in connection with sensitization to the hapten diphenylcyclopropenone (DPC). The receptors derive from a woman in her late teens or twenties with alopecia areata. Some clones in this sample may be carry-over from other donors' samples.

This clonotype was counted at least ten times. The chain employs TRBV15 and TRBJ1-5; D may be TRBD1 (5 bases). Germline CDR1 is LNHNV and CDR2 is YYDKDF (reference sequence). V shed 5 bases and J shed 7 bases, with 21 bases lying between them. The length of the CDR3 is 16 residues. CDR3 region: CATSAKRRVGVQPQHF. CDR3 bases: TGTGCCACCAGCGCCAAGAGGAGAGTGGGGGTCCAGCCCCAGCATTTT.

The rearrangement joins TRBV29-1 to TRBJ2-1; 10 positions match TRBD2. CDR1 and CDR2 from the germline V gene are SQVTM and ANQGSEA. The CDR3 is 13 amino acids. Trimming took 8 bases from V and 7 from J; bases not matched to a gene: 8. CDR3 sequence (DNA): TGCAGCCTCCTGAGCGGGGGGGCAAATGAGCAGTTCTTC. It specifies CSLLSGGANEQFF.

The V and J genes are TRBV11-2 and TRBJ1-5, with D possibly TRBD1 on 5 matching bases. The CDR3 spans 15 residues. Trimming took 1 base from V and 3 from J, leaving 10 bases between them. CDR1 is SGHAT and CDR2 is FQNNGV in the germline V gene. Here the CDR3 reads CASSLGGTNNQPQHF. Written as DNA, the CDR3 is TGTGCCAGCAGCTTAGGAGGGACGAACAATCAGCCCCAGCATTTT.

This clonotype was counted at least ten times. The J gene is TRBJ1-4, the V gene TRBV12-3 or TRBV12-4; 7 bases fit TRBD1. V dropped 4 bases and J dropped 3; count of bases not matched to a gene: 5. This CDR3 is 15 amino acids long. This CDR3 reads CASSSDRASNEKLFF. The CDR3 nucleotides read TGTGCCAGCAGTTCCGACAGGGCCTCTAATGAAAAACTGTTTTTT.

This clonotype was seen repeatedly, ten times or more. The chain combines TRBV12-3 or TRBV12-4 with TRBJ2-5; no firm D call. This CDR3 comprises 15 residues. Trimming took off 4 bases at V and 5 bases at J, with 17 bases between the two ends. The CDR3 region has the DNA TGTGCCAGCAGTTCCTGGGAACTGTCGCAGGAGACCCAGTACTTC. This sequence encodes CASSSWELSQETQYF.

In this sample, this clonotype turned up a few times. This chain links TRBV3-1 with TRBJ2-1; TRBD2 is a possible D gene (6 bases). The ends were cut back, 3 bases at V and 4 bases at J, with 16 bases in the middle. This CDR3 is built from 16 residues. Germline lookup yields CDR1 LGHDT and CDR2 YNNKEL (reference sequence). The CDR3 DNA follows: TGTGCCAGCAGCCAGGAACGCCGGGCGGGGTACAATGAGCAGTTCTTC. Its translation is CASSQERRAGYNEQFF.

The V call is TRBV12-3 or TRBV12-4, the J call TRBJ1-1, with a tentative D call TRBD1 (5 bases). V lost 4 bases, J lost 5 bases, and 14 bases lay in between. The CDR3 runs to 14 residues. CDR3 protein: CASSSVGLGTEAFF. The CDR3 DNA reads TGTGCCAGCAGTTCCGTGGGGCTCGGGACTGAAGCTTTCTTT.

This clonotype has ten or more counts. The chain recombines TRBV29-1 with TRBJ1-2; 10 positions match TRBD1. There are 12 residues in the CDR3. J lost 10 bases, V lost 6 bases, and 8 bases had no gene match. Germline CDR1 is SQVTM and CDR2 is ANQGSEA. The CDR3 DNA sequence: TGCAGCGTGGCCGGGACAGGGGTCACCTACACCTTC. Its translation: CSVAGTGVTYTF.